The 15 T cell receptor beta chains in this list originate from one sample, sequenced in a study of shared clonotypes between healthy human individuals. Here immunoSEQ multiplex PCR was the method, and the copy in TCRdb shows in-frame clones only, minus some. The sample consists of roughly 2 million clones, 90% to 96% of them appearing once. Specimen: naive CD4+ T cells sorted from blood. Subset noted: CD45RA+ positively selected. These receptors were collected from a man between 18 and 35 years old in good health.

This chain connects TRBV7-9 to TRBJ1-2; D is ambiguous. The length of the CDR3 is 14 residues. The ends were cut back, 8 bases at V and 4 bases at J, with 17 bases in the middle. Per germline, CDR1 SEHNR and CDR2 FQNEAQ (reference sequence). In nucleotides, the CDR3 is TGTGCCAGCGAACCAACAGCCGGGGTCTATGGCTACACCTTC. Translated: CASEPTAGVYGYTF. Together with reference TRBV7-9 and TRBJ1-2, the CDR3 gives the full variable domain: DTGVSQNPRHKITKRGQNVTFRCDPISEHNRLYWYRQTLGQGPEFLTYFQNEAQLEKSRLLSDRFSAERPKGSFSTLEIQRTEQGDSAMYLCASEPTAGVYGYTFGSGTRLTVV.

The CDR3 protein is CASSLRGGRDQPQHF. The CDR3 DNA reads as TGTGCCAGCAGCTTAAGGGGGGGGAGAGATCAGCCCCAGCATTTT. The V gene is TRBV7-9, the J gene TRBJ1-5; D is possibly TRBD1 (6 bases). CDR1 SEHNR and CDR2 FQNEAQ come from the germline V gene (reference sequence). This CDR3 has 15 residues. Trimming left V 2 bases short and J 5 bases short, with 13 bases between.

V gene TRBV6-5 combines with J gene TRBJ1-1; no firm D call. The CDR3 covers 16 residues. V lost 0 bases, J lost 0 bases, and 11 bases lay in between. The V gene's germline CDR1 is MNHEY and CDR2 SVGAGI. CDR3 bases: TGTGCCAGCAGTTACTCGATCATAACCATGAACACTGAAGCTTTCTTT. This codes for CASSYSIITMNTEAFF.

This chain connects TRBV7-2 to TRBJ2-3; no clear D gene. V gave up 1 base and J gave up 2 bases, with 7 bases separating them. The CDR3 loop spans 14 amino acids. Germline V gene sequence: CDR1 SGHTA, CDR2 FQGNSA. The CDR3 is CASSLVYHTDTQYF. The CDR3 nucleotides read TGTGCCAGCAGCTTAGTCTACCACACAGATACGCAGTATTTT. The full variable domain, rest sourced from reference TRBV7-2 and TRBJ2-3, is GAGVSQSPSNKVTEKGKDVELRCDPISGHTALYWYRQSLGQGLEFLIYFQGNSAPDKSGLPSDRFSAERTGGSVSTLTIQRTQQEDSAVYLCASSLVYHTDTQYFGPGTRLTVL.

The CDR3 spells CASSLYRGGSNQPQHF. The CDR3 DNA follows: TGTGCCAGCAGTTTATACAGGGGGGGTAGCAATCAGCCCCAGCATTTT. The genes are TRBV6-6 and TRBJ1-5; TRBD1 agrees at 8 bases. The length of the CDR3 is 16 residues. Trimming removed 4 bases from V and 0 bases from J; junction bases left unmatched: 5. The germline gives CDR1 MNHNY, CDR2 SVGAGI (reference sequence).

The chain joins TRBV21-1 to TRBJ2-3; the table assigns TRBD2, which was not confirmed against the DNA. TRBV21-1 is classified as a pseudogene. This CDR3 region has 19 residues. This CDR3 reads CASSKLASLPGERTDTQYF. The CDR3, as DNA: TGTGCCAGCAGCAAACTGGCGTCGTTGCCGGGAGAGCGAACAGATACGCAGTATTTT.

On this clone: Other DNA variants within this sample encode the same CDR3. The gene calls are TRBV19 and TRBJ2-7; tentatively, D is TRBD1 or TRBD2 (5 bases each). The CDR3 is 14 amino acids. V was pared by 1 base and J by 3 bases, with 10 bases between. CDR1 and CDR2 (germline): LNHDA, SQIVND (reference sequence). The CDR3 DNA reads TGTGCCAGTAGTATAGGGCCAGGGAGCTACGAGCAGTACTTC. The encoded protein is CASSIGPGSYEQYF.

The chain links TRBV6-5 to TRBJ1-3; a weak D match, TRBD1 (6 bases). V lost 6 bases and J 2 bases, leaving 11 bases between the germline ends. The CDR3 length is 14 residues. CDR1 MNHEY and CDR2 SVGAGI come from the germline V gene. The CDR3, as DNA: TGTGCCAGCAGCCCCGGGACAACTGGAAACACCATATATTTT. Its translation: CASSPGTTGNTIYF.

This clone came up once. The chain links TRBV5-8 to TRBJ1-2; D perhaps matches TRBD1 (5 bases). The CDR3 totals 13 residues. With 3 bases removed from V and 2 bases from J, the gap between germline ends came to 8 bases. CDR1 is SGHTS, CDR2 YDEGEE, per germline. CDR3 sequence: CASSSGTNYGYTF. Here the CDR3 DNA reads TGTGCCAGCAGCTCAGGGACCAACTATGGCTACACCTTC.

This chain connects TRBV6-6 to TRBJ2-3, with 13 nucleotides matching TRBD2. The CDR3 runs to 16 residues. CDR1 is MNHNY and CDR2 is SVGAGI in the germline V gene (reference sequence). V lost 3 bases, J lost 4 bases, and 4 bases stayed unmatched. CDR3 residues: CASSYGTSGVADTQYF. The CDR3 DNA is TGTGCCAGCAGTTATGGGACTAGCGGGGTGGCAGATACGCAGTATTTT.

As to this clone: This sample includes further DNA sequences coding for the same CDR3. The rearrangement links TRBV5-1 to TRBJ2-1; possibly TRBD1 for D (6 bases). The V gene lost 0 bases and the J gene lost 3 bases, with 7 bases spanning the gap. The germline CDR1 and CDR2 sequences are SGHRS and YFSETQ. The CDR3 is 14 residues long. CDR3 nucleotide sequence: TGCGCCAGCAGCTTGGACAGGGTCTACAATGAGCAGTTCTTC. Its protein product is CASSLDRVYNEQFF.

This chain connects TRBV2 to TRBJ2-7, with TRBD2 identical over 10 bases. Looked up from germline, CDR1 is SNHLY and CDR2 is FYNNEI. The CDR3 totals 17 residues. Trimming took 1 base from V and 6 from J; bases not matched to a gene: 12. The DNA of the CDR3 is TGTGCCAGCAGTGAAGGTGCTAGCGGGGGCCCGTGGGCCGAGCAGTACTTC. Its protein is CASSEGASGGPWAEQYF.

V gene TRBV7-2 combines with J gene TRBJ2-1, with 8 nucleotides matching TRBD2. Trimming removed 5 bases from V and 9 bases from J; junction bases left unmatched: 15. CDR3 size: 16 residues. The germline CDR1 and CDR2 sequences are SGHTA and FQGNSA. CDR3 sequence (DNA): TGTGCCAGCAGCCCTCAGGGGACTAGTAGAGCAAGTGAGCAGTTCTTC. Amino acids: CASSPQGTSRASEQFF.

The chain has TRBV11-3 and TRBJ2-2; D may match TRBD1 or TRBD2 (5 bases each). Germline-derived CDR1 and CDR2 are SGHNT and YENEEA. The germline V and J ends were trimmed by 4 bases and 3 bases, with 18 bases remaining between them. The CDR3 length is 17 residues. The CDR3, as DNA: TGTGCCAGCAGCTCATGGGGGAGCCTTGGGGACACCGGGGAGCTGTTTTTT. This sequence encodes CASSSWGSLGDTGELFF.

The rearrangement uses TRBV29-1 and TRBJ1-4, with 8 bases that match TRBD1. There are 14 residues in the CDR3. Trimming cost V 1 base and J 7 bases; bases outside gene matches: 5. Germline assignment: CDR1 SQVTM and CDR2 ANQGSEA. CDR3 protein: CSVEVDRDLEKLFF. The CDR3 DNA reads as TGCAGCGTTGAAGTGGACAGGGACCTTGAAAAACTGTTTTTT.